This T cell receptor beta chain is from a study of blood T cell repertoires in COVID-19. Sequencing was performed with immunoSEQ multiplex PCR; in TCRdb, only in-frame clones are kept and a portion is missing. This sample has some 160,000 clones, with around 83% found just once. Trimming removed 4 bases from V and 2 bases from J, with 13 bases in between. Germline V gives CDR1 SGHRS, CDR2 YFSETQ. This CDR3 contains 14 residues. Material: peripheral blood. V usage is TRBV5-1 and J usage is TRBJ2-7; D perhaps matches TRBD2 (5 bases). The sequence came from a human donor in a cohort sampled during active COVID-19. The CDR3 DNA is TGCGCCAGCAGCCCGGAGGCCGGCACCTACGAGCAGTACTTC. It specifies CASSPEAGTYEQYF.